These 9 T cell receptor beta chains originate from one sample sequenced in a study of shared clonotypes between healthy human individuals. Terminally differentiated effector memory CD45RA+ cells were left out of the naive CD8 fraction, which was CD45RO-negative and positively selected for CCR7. The method was immunoSEQ multiplex PCR; TCRdb's version includes in-frame clones alone and lacks a portion of them. The repertoire holds around 580,000 clones, with roughly 98% as singletons. The sequenced material came from naive CD8+ T cells sorted from blood. The origin of the receptors is a man aged 25-40 years in good health.

The gene calls are TRBV13 and TRBJ1-2, with D perhaps matching TRBD1 (5 bases). CDR1 and CDR2 (germline): PRHDT, FYEKMQ (reference sequence). This CDR3 has 13 residues. With 5 bases removed from V and 3 bases from J, the gap between germline ends came to 10 bases. The CDR3 spells CASSLRGDYGYTF. CDR3 bases: TGTGCCAGCAGCCTGCGGGGGGACTATGGCTACACCTTC.

This chain joins TRBV7-9 and TRBJ2-7; D remains unclear. The germline V gene has CDR1 SEHNR and CDR2 FQNEAQ (reference sequence). This CDR3 is built from 13 residues. V was clipped by 5 bases and J by 2 bases, with 10 bases between them. The CDR3 nucleotides are TGTGCCAGCAGCCACTCGGAAACCTACGAGCAGTACTTC. The encoded protein is CASSHSETYEQYF.

The chain couples TRBV2 to TRBJ2-2; TRBD2 aligns across 8 bases. V lost 6 bases, J lost 4 bases, and 4 bases stayed unmatched. In germline, CDR1 is SNHLY, CDR2 FYNNEI. CDR3 length equals 14 residues. CDR3: CASRGLGATGELFF. Here the CDR3 DNA reads TGTGCCAGCAGGGGACTAGGGGCCACCGGGGAGCTGTTTTTT.

The V call is TRBV7-2, the J call TRBJ2-3; 8 nucleotides align to TRBD2. The CDR3 contains 15 residues. Germline-derived CDR1 and CDR2 are SGHTA and FQGNSA. J was trimmed by 3 bases and V by 2 bases; bases with no gene match: 4. CDR3 loop: CASSLTGGGTDTQYF. DNA of the CDR3: TGTGCCAGCAGCTTAACGGGAGGGGGGACAGATACGCAGTATTTT.

This chain joins TRBV27 and TRBJ2-6; possible D gene TRBD1, 6 bases. V was trimmed by 6 bases and J by 0 bases, leaving 15 bases between them. Germline values: CDR1 MNHEY, CDR2 SMNVEV (reference sequence). The CDR3 has 17 residues. CDR3 protein: CASSPDRFPSGANVLTF. Written as DNA, the CDR3 is TGTGCCAGCAGCCCAGACAGGTTTCCCTCTGGGGCCAACGTCCTGACTTTC.

The chain employs TRBV19 and TRBJ2-1, with D uncertain. Trimming cost V 1 base and J 8 bases, with 18 bases left between them. CDR1 is LNHDA and CDR2 is SQIVND in the germline V gene (reference sequence). The CDR3 has 16 amino acids. The DNA for the CDR3 is TGTGCCAGTAGTATAGTCCCTTCCGCCCTTACGGATGAGCAGTTCTTC. Translation: CASSIVPSALTDEQFF.

This chain's CDR3 is CSVRPISGGNVRRLNYGYTF. The CDR3 nucleotides are TGCAGCGTTCGACCAATCTCGGGGGGGAACGTAAGGCGGTTGAACTATGGCTACACCTTC. The chain has TRBV29-1 and TRBJ1-2; maybe TRBD1 (5 bases). V dropped 5 bases and J dropped 2 bases, with 33 bases sitting between them. Germline V lookup: CDR1 SQVTM, CDR2 ANQGSEA. This CDR3 has 20 residues. The full variable domain, rest sourced from reference TRBV29-1 and TRBJ1-2, is SAVISQKPSRDICQRGTSLTIQCQVDSQVTMMFWYRQQPGQSLTLIATANQGSEATYESGFVIDKFPISRPNLTFSTLTVSNMSPEDSSIYLCSVRPISGGNVRRLNYGYTFGSGTRLTVV.

The chain joins TRBV10-3 to TRBJ2-3, with 10 bases fitting TRBD1. Germline V gene sequence: CDR1 ENHRY, CDR2 SYGVKD. The CDR3 has 14 residues. V trimming: 3 bases; J trimming: 5 bases; junction bases outside the gene matches: 2. CDR3 in amino acids: CAISDGTGVDTQYF. In DNA, the CDR3 is TGTGCCATCAGTGATGGGACAGGGGTAGATACGCAGTATTTT.

The chain has TRBV5-1 and TRBJ1-2, with 8 bases aligning to TRBD1. V trimming: 4 bases; J trimming: 2 bases; junction bases outside the gene matches: 7. The CDR3 is made up of 15 amino acids. The germline V gene encodes CDR1 SGHRS and CDR2 YFSETQ. In DNA form, the CDR3 reads TGCGCCAGCAGCGATGGGACAGGCTTCAACTATGGCTACACCTTC. It codes for CASSDGTGFNYGYTF.